This T cell receptor (beta chain) stems from a study of T cells in Graves' hyperthyroidism and ophthalmopathy. General observations from the study: A model using 13 V-J features told ophthalmopathy apart from stable hyperthyroidism.

The TCR beta CDR3 regions underwent amplification using RNA transcripts as the source. TCR CDR3 underwent first-round RT-PCR with the HTBI primer set. One entry per CDR3 protein results from TCRdb running MiXCR on the multiplex PCR reads. Seen here are roughly 500,000 distinct CDR3 sequences, 35% to 55% observed once, and the top ten hold around 19%. Notes on this clonotype: Antigen: not known.

Trimming left V 3 bases short and J 8 bases short, with 10 bases between. This CDR3 has 12 residues. CDR1 is MDHEN, CDR2 SYDVKM, per germline. This rearrangement joins TRBV28 to TRBJ1-1; no definite D call. Sequencing used peripheral blood or thyroid tissue (not recorded which). The clonotype originates from an adult woman with Graves' disease, either hyperthyroidism or ophthalmopathy (not recorded which). The CDR3 coding sequence is TGTGCCAGCAGTTTTTATCTCGCCGAAGCTTTCTTT. Translating gives CASSFYLAEAFF.